The rows below give T cell receptor beta chains drawn from one sample of a study of T cell repertoires and HLA-DP antigens. Assay used: immunoSEQ multiplex PCR; TCRdb lists only in-frame clones, some missing. Of 90,000 to 130,000 clones in the sample, 85% to 95% were seen once. These receptors have no known antigen. Sequencing input: CD4+ T cells from PBMCs. The receptors come from a woman aged 18 to 35 in good health and CMV-seronegative. Each CDR3 is given with its conserved first and last residue. Fields, in order: D gene, J gene, clone size, V gene, CDR3 DNA, CDR3 protein. D genes are given only for firm matches. Clone size is given for some rows only: seen once, a few or many times, or a class if the clone is expanded.

D: .
J: TRBJ2-7
size: .
V: TRBV25-1
DNA: TGTGCCAGCAGTCTTGGGGCTAACTACGAGCAGTACTTC
CDR3: CASSLGANYEQYF

D: .
J: TRBJ1-2
size: .
V: TRBV7-9
DNA: TGTGCCAGCAGCCCCCGGTTTAGTGATTTCCTCCTAGCTAACTATGGCTACACCTTC
CDR3: CASSPRFSDFLLANYGYTF

D: .
J: TRBJ2-1
size: once
V: TRBV30
DNA: TGTGCCTGGAGTGAAAGGGGGGTAGCGGGCCAAAAGCAGTTCTTC
CDR3: CAWSERGVAGQKQFF

D: .
J: TRBJ1-5
size: .
V: TRBV19
DNA: TGTGCCAGTAGTGGAGGGAGTAGCAATCAGCCCCAGCATTTT
CDR3: CASSGGSSNQPQHF

D: TRBD2
J: TRBJ2-5
size: .
V: TRBV2
DNA: TGTGCCAGCAGTGGAGCGGGAGGGCCAGGGGAGACCCAGTACTTC
CDR3: CASSGAGGPGETQYF

D: TRBD2
J: TRBJ2-1
size: .
V: TRBV20-1
DNA: TGCAGTGCACCAATAGCGGGAGCTCAGTTCTTC
CDR3: CSAPIAGAQFF

D: .
J: TRBJ1-3
size: .
V: TRBV13
DNA: TGTGCCAGCAGCTTAGGCCTTGGGGGATATGGATTCTCTGGAAACACCATATATTTT
CDR3: CASSLGLGGYGFSGNTIYF

D: .
J: TRBJ2-3
size: .
V: TRBV5-1
DNA: TGCGCCAGCAGCTTGGATCGTGCGGATACGCAGTATTTT
CDR3: CASSLDRADTQYF

D: .
J: TRBJ1-2
size: .
V: TRBV9
DNA: TGTGCCAGCAACCTCTTGGGGGGGGCTTTTGGCTACACCTTC
CDR3: CASNLLGGAFGYTF

D: .
J: TRBJ2-2
size: .
V: TRBV28
DNA: TGTGCCAGCGCAAGGGCCGGGGAGCTGTTTTTT
CDR3: CASARAGELFF

D: TRBD2
J: TRBJ2-1
size: .
V: TRBV7-2
DNA: TGTGCCAGCAGCTCCCATAGGACTAGCGGTTACAATGAGCAGTTCTTC
CDR3: CASSSHRTSGYNEQFF

D: .
J: TRBJ2-2
size: .
V: TRBV2
DNA: TGTGCGAGCAGGACTTATAACACCGGGGAGCTGTTTTTT
CDR3: CASRTYNTGELFF

D: TRBD2
J: TRBJ2-3
size: .
V: TRBV5-1
DNA: TGCGCCAGCAGCTGGCTAGCGGGGGGGCAAGATACGCAGTATTTT
CDR3: CASSWLAGGQDTQYF

D: TRBD2
J: TRBJ2-5
size: once
V: TRBV11-2
DNA: TGTGCCAGCGTAGCGGGGCCCCAAGAGACCCAGTACTTC
CDR3: CASVAGPQETQYF

D: TRBD2
J: TRBJ2-3
size: .
V: TRBV6-1
DNA: TGTGCCAGCAGTGTGGGGGGGGGAGGCACAGATACGCAGTATTTT
CDR3: CASSVGGGGTDTQYF

D: .
J: TRBJ2-5
size: .
V: TRBV30
DNA: TGTGCCTGGAACGGACTCCCTCCGGAGACCCAGTACTTC
CDR3: CAWNGLPPETQYF

D: .
J: TRBJ2-3
size: .
V: TRBV10-2
DNA: TGCGCCAGCAGTGCCCAAGATACGCAGTATTTT
CDR3: CASSAQDTQYF

D: .
J: TRBJ2-3
size: .
V: TRBV30
DNA: TGTGCCTGGTCCTTAAGGATCCGCGGAGATACGCAGTATTTT
CDR3: CAWSLRIRGDTQYF

D: .
J: TRBJ1-4
size: .
V: TRBV11-2
DNA: TGTGCCAGCAGCTTAGACCGGGAAAAACTGTTTTTT
CDR3: CASSLDREKLFF

D: .
J: TRBJ2-5
size: .
V: TRBV6-5
DNA: TGTGCCAGCAGTTTCTCGGGACACCAACAAGAGACCCAGTACTTC
CDR3: CASSFSGHQQETQYF

D: .
J: TRBJ1-2
size: once
V: TRBV11-2
DNA: TGTGCCAGCAGCTTAGATGGTACAGTTTATGGCTACACCTTC
CDR3: CASSLDGTVYGYTF

D: .
J: TRBJ2-5
size: .
V: TRBV7-2
DNA: TGTGCCAGCAGCTCAAATCAGAACCTTTTGGGGGAGACCCAGTACTTC
CDR3: CASSSNQNLLGETQYF

D: .
J: TRBJ1-2
size: .
V: TRBV19
DNA: TGTGCCAGTAGTGCACAGGTACTCTATGGCTACACCTTC
CDR3: CASSAQVLYGYTF

D: .
J: TRBJ1-5
size: .
V: TRBV4-2
DNA: TGTGCCAGCAGCCAAGATTTGGGGGGACTTGGGGGTCAGCCCCAGCATTTT
CDR3: CASSQDLGGLGGQPQHF

D: .
J: TRBJ1-4
size: .
V: TRBV30
DNA: TGTGCCTGGAGTGTTGGGGAAAAACTGTTTTTT
CDR3: CAWSVGEKLFF

D: .
J: TRBJ2-3
size: .
V: TRBV4-2
DNA: TGTGCCAGCAGCCAGGCCGCATCAGATACGCAGTATTTT
CDR3: CASSQAASDTQYF

D: TRBD2
J: TRBJ2-3
size: .
V: TRBV11-3
DNA: TGTGCCAGCAGCCGAGCGGGAAGCACAGATACGCAGTATTTT
CDR3: CASSRAGSTDTQYF

D: TRBD1
J: TRBJ2-6
size: .
V: TRBV9
DNA: TGTGCCAGCAGCCCACAGGGGGCGCTTCCTGGGGCCAACGTCCTGACTTTC
CDR3: CASSPQGALPGANVLTF

D: TRBD2
J: TRBJ2-1
size: .
V: TRBV12-5
DNA: TGTGCTAGTGGCCCCTCCCTAGCGGGAGAGAACTACAATGAGCAGTTCTTC
CDR3: CASGPSLAGENYNEQFF

D: .
J: TRBJ1-1
size: .
V: TRBV10-3
DNA: TGTGCCATCAGTGAGTGGATAGGGAAGAACACTGAAGCTTTCTTT
CDR3: CAISEWIGKNTEAFF

D: .
J: TRBJ2-1
size: .
V: TRBV5-1
DNA: TGCGCCAGCACTAGCGATAAACCCAATGAGCAGTTCTTC
CDR3: CASTSDKPNEQFF

D: TRBD1
J: TRBJ1-2
size: .
V: TRBV7-2
DNA: TGTGCCAGCAGCTTAGGGACAGGGGACGGCTACACCTTC
CDR3: CASSLGTGDGYTF

D: TRBD1
J: TRBJ2-3
size: .
V: TRBV5-5
DNA: TGTGCCAGCAGCTTGATACAGGGGGCGCGAGATACGCAGTATTTT
CDR3: CASSLIQGARDTQYF

D: .
J: TRBJ1-6
size: .
V: TRBV9
DNA: TGTGCCAGCAGCGTAGAGGGGAACAGCTATTCACCCCTCCACTTT
CDR3: CASSVEGNSYSPLHF

D: .
J: TRBJ1-6
size: .
V: TRBV10-1
DNA: TGCGCCAGCAGTGGGGGTTATCATTCACCCCTCCACTTT
CDR3: CASSGGYHSPLHF

D: .
J: TRBJ2-7
size: .
V: TRBV28
DNA: TGTGCCACCCGAGACAGGTTGAGCTCCTACGAGCAGTACTTC
CDR3: CATRDRLSSYEQYF

D: TRBD2
J: TRBJ2-3
size: .
V: TRBV10-1
DNA: TGCGCCAGCAGTGAGTATGTGACTAGCGGGAGGACAGATACGCAGTATTTT
CDR3: CASSEYVTSGRTDTQYF

D: .
J: TRBJ1-6
size: .
V: TRBV25-1
DNA: TGTGCCAGCAGTGAATCCTCGGCATCGGGAGATTCACCCCTCCACTTT
CDR3: CASSESSASGDSPLHF

D: TRBD1
J: TRBJ1-5
size: .
V: TRBV6-1
DNA: TGTGCCAGCAGTGAAAGCAGGGGGTATCAGCCCCAGCATTTT
CDR3: CASSESRGYQPQHF

D: .
J: TRBJ1-1
size: .
V: TRBV5-6
DNA: TGTGCCAGCAGCTTCGCGGGGATCACTGAAGCTTTCTTT
CDR3: CASSFAGITEAFF

D: .
J: TRBJ2-6
size: .
V: TRBV10-2
DNA: TGCGCCAGGGCAGGGGCTGGGGCCAACGTCCTGACTTTC
CDR3: CARAGAGANVLTF